The 18 T cell receptor beta chains below come from one sample, sequenced in a study of shared clonotypes between healthy human individuals (dated by TCRdb to 2020 to 2021). Libraries were built with the immunoSEQ multiplex PCR assay. TCRdb obtained this table from immuneACCESS and retained in-frame rearrangements with V and J assigned. These tables miss some clones; where compared with another copy, unresolved V genes account for less than half of the shortfall, and the remainder is unexplained. Counted in this sample were 1.6 million or so clones; 98% of them appeared once. The ten largest clones represent around 0.38% of the sample. Input material: naive CD4+ T cells sorted from blood. The meaning of the sample's cell subset or site label: CD45RA+ positively selected. Receptors originate from a man aged 25 to 45 in good health.

The chain joins TRBV5-1 to TRBJ2-7; 11 nucleotides align to TRBD2. Trimming took 5 bases from V and 6 from J; bases not matched to a gene: 10. The CDR3 spans 15 residues. Per germline, CDR1 SGHRS and CDR2 YFSETQ. The chain's CDR3 is CASRVWTSGPSEQYF. The CDR3 bases are TGCGCCAGCAGGGTCTGGACTAGCGGGCCTAGCGAGCAGTACTTC.

CDR3 residues: CASISSGIPGELFF. CDR3 DNA: TGTGCCAGTATTTCTAGCGGGATCCCCGGGGAGCTGTTTTTT. The V gene is TRBV19, the J gene TRBJ2-2, with 9 positions matching TRBD2. V lost 7 bases, J lost 6 bases, and 6 bases stayed unmatched. CDR1 is LNHDA and CDR2 is SQIVND in the germline V gene (reference sequence). CDR3 length: 14 residues.

This clone was seen only once. The chain links TRBV5-4 to TRBJ2-1; 9 bases map to TRBD2. This CDR3 contains 16 residues. CDR1 and CDR2 from the germline V gene are SGHNT and YYREEE (reference sequence). The J segment lost 8 bases and the V segment lost 4 bases, leaving 13 bases of the junction unmatched. CDR3 DNA: TGTGCCAGCAGCCCGCCGGGCCTAGCGGGACCGGATGAGCAGTTCTTC. It translates to CASSPPGLAGPDEQFF.

The rearrangement links TRBV7-9 to TRBJ1-5; TRBD1 is a possible D gene (5 bases). The CDR3 has 14 residues. The V gene's germline CDR1 is SEHNR and CDR2 FQNEAQ (reference sequence). V was pared by 5 bases and J by 6 bases, with 14 bases between. In nucleotides, the CDR3 is TGTGCCAGCAGCCTCGGGACCCCTCTTCAGCCCCAGCATTTT. Its protein product is CASSLGTPLQPQHF.

V is TRBV2 and J is TRBJ2-7; D might be TRBD2 (6 bases). The germline V gene encodes CDR1 SNHLY and CDR2 FYNNEI. CDR3 length equals 14 residues. Trimming shortened V by 4 bases and J by 0 bases, and 10 bases separated the two germline ends. The CDR3 region is CASSVLGSSYEQYF. The CDR3 DNA sequence: TGTGCCAGCAGTGTGCTCGGGAGCTCCTACGAGCAGTACTTC.

This chain's CDR3 is CASDLSGSFREETQYF. The CDR3 DNA reads TGTGCCAGCGACCTTAGCGGGAGTTTTCGGGAAGAGACCCAGTACTTC. This chain uses TRBV9 with TRBJ2-5; 9 nucleotides agree with TRBD2. From germline, CDR1 is SGDLS and CDR2 YYNGEE. Trimming cost V 7 bases and J 3 bases; bases outside gene matches: 13. The CDR3 runs 16 residues.

In this sample, this clone turned up once. J is TRBJ2-3 and V is TRBV18; D is uncertain. Germline CDR1 and CDR2: KGHSH and LQKENI. Trimming removed 3 bases from V and 0 bases from J, with 10 bases in between. This CDR3 spans 15 amino acids. CDR3 residues: CASSPLRSSTDTQYF. The DNA for the CDR3 is TGTGCCAGCTCACCCCTGCGGAGTAGCACAGATACGCAGTATTTT.

The chain employs TRBV28 and TRBJ1-1, with a tentative D call TRBD1 (5 bases). The CDR3 sequence is 14 residues long. Trimming took 4 bases from V and 6 from J, leaving 15 bases between them. CDR1 and CDR2 from the germline V gene are MDHEN and SYDVKM. CDR3 region: CASSWVPRDAEAFF. CDR3 sequence (DNA): TGTGCCAGCAGTTGGGTCCCAAGGGACGCTGAAGCTTTCTTT.

This clone was observed once. This chain joins TRBV11-3 and TRBJ2-3; 8 nucleotides agree with TRBD1. The CDR3 runs 15 residues. The germline CDR1 and CDR2 sequences are SGHNT and YENEEA. V lost 3 bases and J lost 2; bases outside the gene matches: 4. DNA for the CDR3: TGTGCCAGCAGCTTCGGACAGGGCATCACAGATACGCAGTATTTT. Protein: CASSFGQGITDTQYF.

This sequence joins TRBV28 and TRBJ1-5; D is unresolved. Germline V gene data show CDR1 as MDHEN and CDR2 as SYDVKM. Trimming shortened V by 8 bases and J by 5 bases, and 16 bases separated the two germline ends. CDR3 length: 14 residues. The CDR3 bases are TGTGCCAGCCGGCCACCCCAGGCTGATCAGCCCCAGCATTTT. Its translation: CASRPPQADQPQHF. The full variable domain, with the rest looked up from reference TRBV28 and TRBJ1-5, is DVKVTQSSRYLVKRTGEKVFLECVQDMDHENMFWYRQDPGLGLRLIYFSYDVKMKEKGDIPEGYSVSREKKERFSLILESASTNQTSMYLCASRPPQADQPQHFGDGTRLSIL.

This chain joins TRBV29-1 and TRBJ2-1; D possibly corresponds to TRBD2 (6 bases). The CDR3 is made up of 14 amino acids. With 4 bases removed from V and 6 bases from J, the gap between germline ends came to 16 bases. Per the germline V gene, CDR1 is SQVTM and CDR2 is ANQGSEA. The CDR3 spells CSVGGMGIPNEQFF. The DNA for the CDR3 is TGCAGCGTTGGCGGGATGGGGATACCCAATGAGCAGTTCTTC.

This sequence joins TRBV9 and TRBJ2-1; TRBD1 or TRBD2 may be the D gene (6 bases each). Per the germline V gene, CDR1 is SGDLS and CDR2 is YYNGEE. Trimming removed 4 bases from V and 10 bases from J, with 18 bases in between. The CDR3 is 14 residues long. CDR3 sequence: CASSPRGLGGEQFF. The CDR3 DNA follows: TGTGCCAGCAGCCCCCGGGGGCTCGGCGGGGAGCAGTTCTTC.

On this clone: Other nucleotide sequences from this sample produce the same CDR3. In DNA, the CDR3 is TGCGCCAGCAGCTCCGGACTTGACACAGATACGCAGTATTTT. This sequence encodes CASSSGLDTDTQYF. V is TRBV5-1 and J is TRBJ2-3, with D maybe TRBD2 (5 bases). V was cut by 3 bases and J by 2 bases, with 10 bases left in between. The germline CDR1 and CDR2 sequences are SGHRS and YFSETQ. The CDR3 contains 14 residues.

The chain joins TRBV19 to TRBJ1-5; D may be TRBD1 (6 bases). V lost 6 bases, J lost 0 bases, and 15 bases lay in between. In germline, CDR1 is LNHDA, CDR2 SQIVND (reference sequence). The CDR3 consists of 16 residues. CDR3 loop: CASSPLGTTSNQPQHF. DNA of the CDR3: TGTGCCAGTAGCCCCCTTGGGACAACTAGCAATCAGCCCCAGCATTTT.

V usage is TRBV4-1 and J usage is TRBJ2-7; D is ambiguous. V was pared by 0 bases and J by 3 bases, with 6 bases between. CDR1 is MGHRA, CDR2 YSYEKL, per germline. The CDR3 length is 13 residues. The CDR3 sequence: CASSQEWNYEQYF. The CDR3 coding sequence is TGCGCCAGCAGCCAAGAATGGAACTACGAGCAGTACTTC.

This CDR3 is CATQGSGELFF. Written as DNA, the CDR3 is TGTGCCACACAGGGTTCCGGGGAGCTGTTTTTT. The chain couples TRBV10-3 to TRBJ2-2, with D tentatively TRBD1 (6 bases). The CDR3 loop spans 11 amino acids. Trimming shortened V by 10 bases and J by 6 bases, and 9 bases separated the two germline ends. CDR1 ENHRY and CDR2 SYGVKD come from the germline V gene.

The rearrangement uses TRBV28 and TRBJ2-2; 9 bases align to TRBD1. V lost 4 bases and J lost 0; bases outside the gene matches: 9. The CDR3 is made up of 18 amino acids. Germline V gene data show CDR1 as MDHEN and CDR2 as SYDVKM. The CDR3, as DNA: TGTGCCAGCAGTTCCTCCGGGACAGGGCTAGCGAACACCGGGGAGCTGTTTTTT. Its translation: CASSSSGTGLANTGELFF.

The chain employs TRBV13 and TRBJ2-3; TRBD1 matches 7 bases. The CDR3 runs to 14 residues. Trimming took 8 bases from V and 4 from J; bases not matched to a gene: 9. Germline CDR1 PRHDT, CDR2 FYEKMQ (reference sequence). The CDR3 DNA sequence: TGTGCCAGCCTATCGACAGGGCAGGCAGATACGCAGTATTTT. It specifies CASLSTGQADTQYF.